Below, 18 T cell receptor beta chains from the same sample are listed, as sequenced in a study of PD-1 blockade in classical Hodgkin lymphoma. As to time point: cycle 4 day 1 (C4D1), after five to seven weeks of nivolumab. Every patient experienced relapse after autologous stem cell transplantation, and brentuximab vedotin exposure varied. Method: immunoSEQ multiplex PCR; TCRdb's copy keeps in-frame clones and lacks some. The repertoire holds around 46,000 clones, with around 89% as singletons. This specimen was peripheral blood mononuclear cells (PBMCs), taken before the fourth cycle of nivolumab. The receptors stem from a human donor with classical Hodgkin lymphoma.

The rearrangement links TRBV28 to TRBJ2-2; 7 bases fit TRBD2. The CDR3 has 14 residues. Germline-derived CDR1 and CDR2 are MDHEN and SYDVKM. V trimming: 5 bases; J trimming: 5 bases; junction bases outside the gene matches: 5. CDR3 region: CASSGDYQTGELFF. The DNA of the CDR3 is TGTGCCAGCAGTGGGGACTACCAGACCGGGGAGCTGTTTTTT.

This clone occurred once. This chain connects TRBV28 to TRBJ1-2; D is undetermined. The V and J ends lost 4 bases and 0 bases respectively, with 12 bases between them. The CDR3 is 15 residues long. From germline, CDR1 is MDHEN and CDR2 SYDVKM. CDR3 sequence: CASSSSAEANYGYTF. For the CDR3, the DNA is TGTGCCAGCAGTTCATCCGCAGAAGCTAACTATGGCTACACCTTC.

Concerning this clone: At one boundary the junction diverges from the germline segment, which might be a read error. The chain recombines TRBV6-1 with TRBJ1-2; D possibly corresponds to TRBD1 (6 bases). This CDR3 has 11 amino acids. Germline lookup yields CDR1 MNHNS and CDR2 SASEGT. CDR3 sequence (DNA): TGCTTGACAGGAAGCCCATATGGCTACACCTTC. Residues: CLTGSPYGYTF.

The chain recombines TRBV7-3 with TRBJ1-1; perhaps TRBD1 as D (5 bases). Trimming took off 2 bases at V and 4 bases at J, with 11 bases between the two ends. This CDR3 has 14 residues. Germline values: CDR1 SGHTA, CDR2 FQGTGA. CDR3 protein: CASSLGGFVTEAFF. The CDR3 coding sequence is TGTGCCAGCAGCTTAGGGGGGTTTGTCACTGAAGCTTTCTTT.

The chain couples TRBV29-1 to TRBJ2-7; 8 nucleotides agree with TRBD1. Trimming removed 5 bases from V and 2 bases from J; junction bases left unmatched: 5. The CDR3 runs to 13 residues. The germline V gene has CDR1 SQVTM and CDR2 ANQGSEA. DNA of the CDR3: TGCAGCGTTCGGCCAGGGGGCACCTACGAGCAGTACTTC. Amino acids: CSVRPGGTYEQYF.

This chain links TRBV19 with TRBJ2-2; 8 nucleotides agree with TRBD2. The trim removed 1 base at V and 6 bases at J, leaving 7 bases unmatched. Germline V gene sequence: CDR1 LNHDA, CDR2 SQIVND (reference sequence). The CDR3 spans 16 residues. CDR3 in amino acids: CASSIVQREPPGELFF. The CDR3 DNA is TGTGCCAGTAGTATAGTTCAGCGGGAGCCCCCCGGGGAGCTGTTTTTT.

The CDR3 nucleotides are TGTGCCAGCAGCGGCCGATTGGACAGCAGTGAGCAGTTCTTC. Translated, it gives CASSGRLDSSEQFF. This chain joins TRBV9 and TRBJ2-1; TRBD1 is a possible D gene (6 bases). The ends were cut back, 3 bases at V and 9 bases at J, with 16 bases in the middle. This CDR3 is 14 amino acids long. Per germline, CDR1 SGDLS and CDR2 YYNGEE.

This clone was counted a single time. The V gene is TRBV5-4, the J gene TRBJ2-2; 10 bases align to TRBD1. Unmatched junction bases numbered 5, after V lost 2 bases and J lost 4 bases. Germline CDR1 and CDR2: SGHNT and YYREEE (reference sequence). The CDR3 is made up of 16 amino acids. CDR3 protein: CASSFPGQGVTGELFF. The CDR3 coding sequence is TGTGCCAGCAGCTTTCCAGGACAGGGGGTCACCGGGGAGCTGTTTTTT.

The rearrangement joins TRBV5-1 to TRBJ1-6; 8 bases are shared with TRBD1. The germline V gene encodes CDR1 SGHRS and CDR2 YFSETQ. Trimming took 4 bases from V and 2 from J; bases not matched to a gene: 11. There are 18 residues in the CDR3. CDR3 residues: CASSDPTGGPPYNSPLHF. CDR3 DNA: TGCGCCAGCAGCGACCCTACAGGGGGTCCCCCCTATAATTCACCCCTCCACTTT.

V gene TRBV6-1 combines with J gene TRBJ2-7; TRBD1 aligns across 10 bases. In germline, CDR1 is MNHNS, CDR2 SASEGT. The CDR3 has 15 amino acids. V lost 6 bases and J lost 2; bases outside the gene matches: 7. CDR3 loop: CASSGRGTGAYEQYF. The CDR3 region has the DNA TGTGCCAGCAGCGGTCGGGGGACAGGGGCCTACGAGCAGTACTTC.

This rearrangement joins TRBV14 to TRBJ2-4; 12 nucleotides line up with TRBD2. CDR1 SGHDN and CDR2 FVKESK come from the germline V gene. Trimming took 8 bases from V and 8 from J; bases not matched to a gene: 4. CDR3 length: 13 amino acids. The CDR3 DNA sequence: TGTGCCAGCGCTAGCGGGAGGGGGGACATTCAGTACTTC. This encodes CASASGRGDIQYF.

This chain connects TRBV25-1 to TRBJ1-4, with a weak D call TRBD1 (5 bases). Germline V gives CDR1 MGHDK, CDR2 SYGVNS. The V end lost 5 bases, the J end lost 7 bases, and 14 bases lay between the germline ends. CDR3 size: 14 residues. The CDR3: CASSRDSGFEKLFF. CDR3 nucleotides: TGTGCCAGCAGTCGTGACAGTGGATTTGAAAAACTGTTTTTT. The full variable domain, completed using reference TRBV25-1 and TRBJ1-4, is EADIYQTPRYLVIGTGKKITLECSQTMGHDKMYWYQQDPGMELHLIHYSYGVNSTEKGDLSSESTVSRIRTEHFPLTLESARPSHTSQYLCASSRDSGFEKLFFGSGTQLSVL.

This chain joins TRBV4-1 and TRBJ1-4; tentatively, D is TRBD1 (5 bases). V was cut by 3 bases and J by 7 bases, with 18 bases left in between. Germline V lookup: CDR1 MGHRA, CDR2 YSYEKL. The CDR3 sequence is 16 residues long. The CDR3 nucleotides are TGCGCCAGCAGCCAGCCCTTGGGGGGTATGGTTGAAAAACTGTTTTTT. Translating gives CASSQPLGGMVEKLFF.

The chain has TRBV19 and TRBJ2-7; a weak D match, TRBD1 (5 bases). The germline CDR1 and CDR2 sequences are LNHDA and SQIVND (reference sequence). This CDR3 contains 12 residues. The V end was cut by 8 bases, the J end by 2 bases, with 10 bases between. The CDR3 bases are TGTGCCAGTCGACAGTACCCCTACGAGCAGTACTTC. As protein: CASRQYPYEQYF. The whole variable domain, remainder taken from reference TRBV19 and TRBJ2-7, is DGGITQSPKYLFRKEGQNVTLSCEQNLNHDAMYWYRQDPGQGLRLIYYSQIVNDFQKGDIAEGYSVSREKKESFPLTVTSAQKNPTAFYLCASRQYPYEQYFGPGTRLTVT.

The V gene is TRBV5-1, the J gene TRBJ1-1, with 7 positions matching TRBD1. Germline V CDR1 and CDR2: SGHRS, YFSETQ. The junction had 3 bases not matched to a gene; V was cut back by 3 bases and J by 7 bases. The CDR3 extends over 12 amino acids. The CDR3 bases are TGCGCCAGCAGCTCCGACAGGGTTGAAGCTTTCTTT. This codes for CASSSDRVEAFF. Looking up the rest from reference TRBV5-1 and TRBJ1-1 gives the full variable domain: KAGVTQTPRYLIKTRGQQVTLSCSPISGHRSVSWYQQTPGQGLQFLFEYFSETQRNKGNFPGRFSGRQFSNSRSEMNVSTLELGDSALYLCASSSDRVEAFFGQGTRLTVV.

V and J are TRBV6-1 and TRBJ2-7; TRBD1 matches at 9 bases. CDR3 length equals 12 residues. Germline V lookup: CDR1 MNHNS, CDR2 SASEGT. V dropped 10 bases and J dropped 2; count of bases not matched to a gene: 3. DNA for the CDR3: TGTGCCACCGGGACAGGGACCTACGAGCAGTACTTC. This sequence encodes CATGTGTYEQYF.

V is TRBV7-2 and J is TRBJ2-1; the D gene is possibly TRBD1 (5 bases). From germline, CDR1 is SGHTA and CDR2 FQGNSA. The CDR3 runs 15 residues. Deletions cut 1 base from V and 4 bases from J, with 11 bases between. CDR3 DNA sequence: TGTGCCAGCAGCTTAGGGGGCCAGCAGTACAATGAGCAGTTCTTC. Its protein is CASSLGGQQYNEQFF.

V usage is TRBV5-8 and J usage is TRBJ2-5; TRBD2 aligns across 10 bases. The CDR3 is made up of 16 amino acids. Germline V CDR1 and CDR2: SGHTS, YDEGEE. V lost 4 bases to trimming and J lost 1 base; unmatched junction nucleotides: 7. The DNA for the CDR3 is TGTGCCAGCAGCCTTAGACTAGCGGGCTCCCAAGAGACCCAGTACTTC. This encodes CASSLRLAGSQETQYF. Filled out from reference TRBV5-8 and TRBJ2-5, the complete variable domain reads EAGVTQSPTHLIKTRGQQATLRCSPISGHTSVYWYQQALGLGLQFLLWYDEGEERNRGNFPPRFSGRQFPNYSSELNVNALELEDSALYLCASSLRLAGSQETQYFGPGTRLLVL.